A single sample gave rise to the 8 T cell receptor beta chains below, sequenced in a study of blood T cell repertoires in COVID-19. The protocol was immunoSEQ multiplex PCR, while the TCRdb copy is restricted to in-frame clones and leaves out a portion. The top ten clones hold 5% to 5.5% of a sample with about 64,000 clones, around three quarters of them seen once. The sequencing input was peripheral blood. All receptors come from a human donor in a cohort sampled during active COVID-19.

Remarks on this clone: This CDR3 is also generated by other DNA sequences in the sample. V usage is TRBV7-3 and J usage is TRBJ1-1; D call uncertain. Germline-derived CDR1 and CDR2 are SGHTA and FQGTGA. Trimming removed 0 bases from V and 1 base from J, with 6 bases in between. The CDR3 sequence is 14 residues long. CDR3 sequence (DNA): TGTGCCAGCAGCTTAACCGCCAGGAACACTGAAGCTTTCTTT. Encoded protein: CASSLTARNTEAFF.

The chain recombines TRBV3-1 (or the pseudogene TRBV3-2) with TRBJ2-7; maybe TRBD2 (5 bases). Looked up from germline, CDR1 is LGHDT and CDR2 is YNNKEL (reference sequence). V lost 3 bases to trimming and J lost 7 bases, with 13 bases between them. The CDR3 length is 13 residues. The DNA of the CDR3 is TGTGCCAGCAGCCAGAGGGCCCAAGGGGAGCAGTACTTC. It codes for CASSQRAQGEQYF.

The chain joins TRBV2 to TRBJ1-5, with TRBD1 matching over 11 bases. The CDR3 is made up of 15 amino acids. Germline values: CDR1 SNHLY, CDR2 FYNNEI. The junction had 9 bases not matched to a gene; V was cut back by 7 bases and J by 7 bases. In DNA form, the CDR3 reads TGTGCCAGCAATCACGGACAGGGGGCAGGGCAGCCCCAGCATTTT. Protein product: CASNHGQGAGQPQHF.

V and J are TRBV6-6 and TRBJ1-1; 7 bases are shared with TRBD1. The V segment lost 7 bases and the J segment 5 bases; nucleotides outside the gene matches: 10. Germline CDR1 and CDR2: MNHNY and SVGAGI (reference sequence). CDR3 length: 14 amino acids. Written as DNA, the CDR3 is TGTGCCAGCACGTCCACAGGGGTAGGGACTGAAGCTTTCTTT. It is translated as CASTSTGVGTEAFF.

V and J are TRBV5-1 and TRBJ2-7; 7 nucleotides match TRBD1. The J segment lost 6 bases and the V segment lost 4 bases, leaving 7 bases of the junction unmatched. Germline CDR1 is SGHRS and CDR2 is YFSETQ. There are 13 residues in the CDR3. This CDR3 reads CASSRDSLSEQYF. The CDR3 DNA reads TGCGCCAGCAGCCGGGACAGTCTCAGCGAGCAGTACTTC.

In DNA, the CDR3 is TGCGCCAGCAGCCCCCTCCCTAGCGGGGGGCCCTACAATGAGCAGTTCTTC. This codes for CASSPLPSGGPYNEQFF. The chain employs TRBV4-1 and TRBJ2-1; 11 bases fit TRBD2. The CDR3 is 17 amino acids. Trimming cost V 4 bases and J 2 bases; bases outside gene matches: 7. Germline CDR1 reads MGHRA; CDR2 reads YSYEKL.

The chain couples TRBV7-2 to TRBJ2-5; 15 bases line up with TRBD2. The CDR3 length is 16 residues. Germline trimming cut 4 bases from V and 2 bases from J; bases unmatched to any gene: 2. The germline V gene has CDR1 SGHTA and CDR2 FQGNSA. The CDR3 DNA reads as TGTGCCAGCAGCTCCGGGACTAGCGGGGGGCAAGAGACCCAGTACTTC. This codes for CASSSGTSGGQETQYF.

This sequence joins TRBV6-5 and TRBJ2-7; TRBD2 is a possible D gene (6 bases). The CDR3 runs to 14 residues. The ends were cut back, 6 bases at V and 6 bases at J, with 18 bases in the middle. Germline loops: CDR1 MNHEY, CDR2 SVGAGI. The CDR3 coding sequence is TGTGCCAGCAGGAACTCTGGGGGGACCGGCGAGCAGTACTTC. The encoded protein is CASRNSGGTGEQYF.